The source of this T cell receptor beta chain is a study of identical twins. Each CDR3 protein gets one entry after TCRdb re-called the 5' RACE reads with MiXCR. In the table there are 230,000 or so distinct CDR3 sequences, around 8.8% of which are singletons. A remark on this clonotype: Compared with germline, one end of the junction differs, possibly owing to a read error.

The CDR3 loop spans 10 amino acids. Germline V gives CDR1 SNHLY, CDR2 FYNNEI. This sample also appeared in a second study, on yellow fever vaccine responses in identical twins.

Sequencing was carried out using CD8+ T cells sorted from blood. V is TRBV2 and J is TRBJ2-4; TRBD1 aligns across 8 bases. The TCR comes from a woman between 18 and 29 years old in good health. In nucleotides, the CDR3 is TGTGCCAGCAGGGGACAGGAGGCGAACTTC. This codes for CASRGQEANF.